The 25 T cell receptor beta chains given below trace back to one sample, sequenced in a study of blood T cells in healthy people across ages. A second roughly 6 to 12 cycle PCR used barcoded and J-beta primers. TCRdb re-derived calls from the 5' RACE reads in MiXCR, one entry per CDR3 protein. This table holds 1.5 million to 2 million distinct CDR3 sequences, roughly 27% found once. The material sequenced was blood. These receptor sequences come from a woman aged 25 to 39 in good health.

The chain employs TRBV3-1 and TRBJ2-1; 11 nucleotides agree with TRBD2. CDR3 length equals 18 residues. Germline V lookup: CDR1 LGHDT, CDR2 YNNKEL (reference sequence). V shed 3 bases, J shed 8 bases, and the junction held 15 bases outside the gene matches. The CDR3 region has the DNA TGTGCCAGCAGCCAGGGTTTATTAGCGGGAGGGCCGAGCGATGAGCAGTTCTTC. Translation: CASSQGLLAGGPSDEQFF.

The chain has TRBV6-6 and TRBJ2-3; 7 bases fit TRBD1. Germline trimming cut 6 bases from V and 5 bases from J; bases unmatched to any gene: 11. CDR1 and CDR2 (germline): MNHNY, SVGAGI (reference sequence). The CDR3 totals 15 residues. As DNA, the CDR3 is TGTGCCAGCAGGTTCCTGGGACAGCCCCAAGATACGCAGTATTTT. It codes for CASRFLGQPQDTQYF.

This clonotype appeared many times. Here the CDR3 DNA reads TGTGCCAGCAGTGTTAACAGGGGCCATGAGCAGTTCTTC. It is translated as CASSVNRGHEQFF. The genes are TRBV6-1 and TRBJ2-1; TRBD1 matches at 7 bases. V lost 4 bases to trimming and J lost 8 bases; unmatched junction nucleotides: 5. This CDR3 spans 13 amino acids. In germline, CDR1 is MNHNS, CDR2 SASEGT.

The CDR3 nucleotides are TGTGCCAGCACAGCGCCTACCTCTCACAATGAGCAGTTCTTC. It translates to CASTAPTSHNEQFF. V gene TRBV7-9 combines with J gene TRBJ2-1; D unclear. V lost 7 bases and J 5 bases, leaving 15 bases between the germline ends. Germline CDR1 reads SEHNR; CDR2 reads FQNEAQ (reference sequence). This CDR3 has 14 amino acids.

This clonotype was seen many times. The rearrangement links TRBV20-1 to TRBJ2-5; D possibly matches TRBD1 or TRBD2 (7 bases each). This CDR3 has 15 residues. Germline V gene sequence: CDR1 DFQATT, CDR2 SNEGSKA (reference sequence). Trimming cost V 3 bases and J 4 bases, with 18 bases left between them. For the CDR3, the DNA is TGCAGTGCTAGGGGAGGGGGCGGTTTAAGAGAGACCCAGTACTTC. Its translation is CSARGGGGLRETQYF.

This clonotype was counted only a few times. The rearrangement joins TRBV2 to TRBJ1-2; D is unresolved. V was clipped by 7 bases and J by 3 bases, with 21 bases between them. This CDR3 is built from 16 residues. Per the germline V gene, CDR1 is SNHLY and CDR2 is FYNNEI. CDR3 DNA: TGTGCCAGCATTCATCGGGGTGGAGGGAGGCACTATGGCTACACCTTC. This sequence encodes CASIHRGGGRHYGYTF.

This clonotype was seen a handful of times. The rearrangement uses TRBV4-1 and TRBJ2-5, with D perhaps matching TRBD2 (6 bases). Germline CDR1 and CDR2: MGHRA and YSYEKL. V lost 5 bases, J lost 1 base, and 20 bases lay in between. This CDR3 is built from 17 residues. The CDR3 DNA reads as TGCGCCAGCAGCTCCTTCCTGCGGGCGGGGTCCCAAGAGACCCAGTACTTC. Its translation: CASSSFLRAGSQETQYF.

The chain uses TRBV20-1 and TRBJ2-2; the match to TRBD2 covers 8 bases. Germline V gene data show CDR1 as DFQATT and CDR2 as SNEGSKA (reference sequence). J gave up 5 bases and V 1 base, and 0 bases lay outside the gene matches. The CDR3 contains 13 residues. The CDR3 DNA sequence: TGCAGTGCTAGAGCGGGGGGGACCGGGGAGCTGTTTTTT. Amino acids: CSARAGGTGELFF.

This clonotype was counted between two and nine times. CDR3 in amino acids: CASSNPDRTEQYF. The CDR3 DNA reads as TGTGCCAGCAGTAACCCCGACAGGACCGAGCAGTACTTC. V is TRBV7-9 and J is TRBJ2-7, with D maybe TRBD1 (6 bases). CDR3 length: 13 amino acids. The germline V and J ends were trimmed by 6 bases and 6 bases, with 15 bases remaining between them. Germline CDR1 reads SEHNR; CDR2 reads FQNEAQ (reference sequence).

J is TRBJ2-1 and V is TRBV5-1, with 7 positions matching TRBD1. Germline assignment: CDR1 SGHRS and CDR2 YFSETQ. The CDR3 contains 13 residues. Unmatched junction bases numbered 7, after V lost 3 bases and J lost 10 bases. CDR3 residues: CASSSGQSGEQFF. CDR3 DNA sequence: TGCGCCAGCAGCTCGGGACAGTCGGGCGAGCAGTTCTTC.

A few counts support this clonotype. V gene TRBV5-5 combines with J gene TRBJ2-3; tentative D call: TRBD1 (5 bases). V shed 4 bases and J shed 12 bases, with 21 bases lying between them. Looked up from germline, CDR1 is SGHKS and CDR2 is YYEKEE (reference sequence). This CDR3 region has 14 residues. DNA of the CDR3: TGTGCCAGCAGCCTCGGCGGTTGGGGCCGAGTCCAGTATTTT. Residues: CASSLGGWGRVQYF.

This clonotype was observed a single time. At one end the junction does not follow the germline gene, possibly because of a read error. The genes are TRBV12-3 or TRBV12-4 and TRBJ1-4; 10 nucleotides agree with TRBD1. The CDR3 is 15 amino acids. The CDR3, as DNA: TGCACCAGCAGTCCCGGGACAGGGGCGGATGAAAAACTGTTTTTT. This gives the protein CTSSPGTGADEKLFF.

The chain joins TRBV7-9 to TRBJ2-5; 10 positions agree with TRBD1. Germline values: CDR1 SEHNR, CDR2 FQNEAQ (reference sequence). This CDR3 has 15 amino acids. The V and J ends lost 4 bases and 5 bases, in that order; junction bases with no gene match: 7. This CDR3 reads CASSSGTGVVETQYF. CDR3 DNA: TGTGCCAGCAGCTCCGGGACAGGGGTTGTGGAGACCCAGTACTTC. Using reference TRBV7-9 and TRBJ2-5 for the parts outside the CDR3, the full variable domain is DTGVSQNPRHKITKRGQNVTFRCDPISEHNRLYWYRQTLGQGPEFLTYFQNEAQLEKSRLLSDRFSAERPKGSFSTLEIQRTEQGDSAMYLCASSSGTGVVETQYFGPGTRLLVL.

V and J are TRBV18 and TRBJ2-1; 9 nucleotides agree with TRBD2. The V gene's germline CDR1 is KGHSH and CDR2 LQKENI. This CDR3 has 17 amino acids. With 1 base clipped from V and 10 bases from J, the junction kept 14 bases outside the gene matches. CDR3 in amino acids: CASSPRIEGSGRKEQFF. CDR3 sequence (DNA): TGTGCCAGCTCACCACGTATAGAGGGTAGCGGGAGAAAAGAGCAGTTCTTC.

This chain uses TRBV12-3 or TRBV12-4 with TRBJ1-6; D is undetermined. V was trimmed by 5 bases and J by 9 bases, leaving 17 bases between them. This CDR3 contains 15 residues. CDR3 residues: CASSTGGSEVSPLHF. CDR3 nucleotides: TGTGCCAGCAGTACCGGCGGGTCTGAAGTTTCACCCCTCCACTTT.

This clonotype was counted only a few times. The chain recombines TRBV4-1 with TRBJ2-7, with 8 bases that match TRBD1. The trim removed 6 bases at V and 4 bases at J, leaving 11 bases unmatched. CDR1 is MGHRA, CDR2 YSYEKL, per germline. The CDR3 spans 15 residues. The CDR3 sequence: CASRQFDRGSYEQYF. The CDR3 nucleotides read TGCGCCAGCAGACAATTTGACAGGGGAAGTTACGAGCAGTACTTC.

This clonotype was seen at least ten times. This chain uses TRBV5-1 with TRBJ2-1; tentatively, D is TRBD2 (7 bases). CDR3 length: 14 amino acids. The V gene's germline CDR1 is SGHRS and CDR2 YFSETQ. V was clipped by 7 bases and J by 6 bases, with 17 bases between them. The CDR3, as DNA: TGCGCCAGCGGGGCGGGGGCCTATTCCAATGAGCAGTTCTTC. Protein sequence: CASGAGAYSNEQFF.

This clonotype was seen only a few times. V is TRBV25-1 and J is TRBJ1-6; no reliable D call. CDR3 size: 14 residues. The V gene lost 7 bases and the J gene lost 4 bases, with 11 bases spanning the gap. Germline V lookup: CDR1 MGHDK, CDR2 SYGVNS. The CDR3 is CASTRLGYNSPLHF. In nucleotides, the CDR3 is TGTGCCAGCACCCGCCTTGGTTATAATTCACCCCTCCACTTT.

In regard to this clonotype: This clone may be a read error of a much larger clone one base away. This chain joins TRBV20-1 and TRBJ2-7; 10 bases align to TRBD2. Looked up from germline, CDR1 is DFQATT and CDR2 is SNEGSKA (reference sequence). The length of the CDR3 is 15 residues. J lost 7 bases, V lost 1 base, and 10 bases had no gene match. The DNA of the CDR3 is TGCAGTGCTAGAGTTCTAGCGGGAGCGGACAATGAGCAGTACTTC. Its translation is CSARVLAGADNEQYF.

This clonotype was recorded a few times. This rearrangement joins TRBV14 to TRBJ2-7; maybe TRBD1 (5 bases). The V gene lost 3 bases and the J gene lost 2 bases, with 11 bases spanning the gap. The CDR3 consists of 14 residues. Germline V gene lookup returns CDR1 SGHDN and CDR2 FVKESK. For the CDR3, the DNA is TGTGCCAGCAGCCAGGATAGACAGCCCTACGAGCAGTACTTC. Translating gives CASSQDRQPYEQYF.

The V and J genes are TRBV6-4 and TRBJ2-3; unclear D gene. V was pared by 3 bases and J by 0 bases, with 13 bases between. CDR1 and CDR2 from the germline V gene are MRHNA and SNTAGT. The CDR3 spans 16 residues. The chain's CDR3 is CASSEFGAPSTDTQYF. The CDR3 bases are TGTGCCAGCAGTGAATTCGGCGCTCCCAGCACAGATACGCAGTATTTT.

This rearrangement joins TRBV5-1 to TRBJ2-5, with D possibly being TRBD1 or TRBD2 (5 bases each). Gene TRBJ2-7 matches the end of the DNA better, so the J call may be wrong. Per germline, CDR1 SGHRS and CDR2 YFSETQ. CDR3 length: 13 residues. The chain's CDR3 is CASSFGASNEQYF. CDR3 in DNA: TGCGCCAGCAGCTTCGGGGCTAGCAACGAGCAGTACTTC.

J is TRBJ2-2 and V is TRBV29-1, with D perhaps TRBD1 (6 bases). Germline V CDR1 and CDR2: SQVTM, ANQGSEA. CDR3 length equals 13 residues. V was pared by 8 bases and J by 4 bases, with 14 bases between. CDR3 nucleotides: TGCAGCATTTACAGGGATATCACCGGGGAGCTGTTTTTT. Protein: CSIYRDITGELFF.

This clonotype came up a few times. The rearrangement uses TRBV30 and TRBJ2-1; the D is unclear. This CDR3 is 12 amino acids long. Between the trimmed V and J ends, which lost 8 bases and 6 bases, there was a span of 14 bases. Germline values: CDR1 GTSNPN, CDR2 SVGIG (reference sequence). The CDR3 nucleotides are TGTGCCGCCGGCAGAGTGGGCAATGAGCAGTTCTTC. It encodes CAAGRVGNEQFF.

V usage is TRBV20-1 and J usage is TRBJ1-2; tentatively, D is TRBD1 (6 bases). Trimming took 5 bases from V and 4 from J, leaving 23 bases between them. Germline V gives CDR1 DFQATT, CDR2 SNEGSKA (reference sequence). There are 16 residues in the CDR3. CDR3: CSAPPTPRTVGYGYTF. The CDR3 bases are TGCAGTGCTCCCCCGACCCCCCGGACAGTCGGCTATGGCTACACCTTC.